A selection of T cell receptor beta chains follows, all from one sample in a study of T cells in localized non-small cell lung cancer. Measured with immunoSEQ multiplex PCR; TCRdb has only the in-frame clones, and not every one. Of more than 2,000 clones in the sample, roughly 25% were seen once. The sequenced sample was lung tumor tissue, obtained before any cancer treatment. The source is a woman between 40 and 69 years old with stage III lung adenocarcinoma. Both conserved end residues are part of each CDR3. D genes are given only for firm matches. Some rows have no size entry. The others give once, few or many, or a class for an expanded clone.

D	size	J	V	CDR3	DNA
NA	NA	TRBJ2-3	TRBV9	CASRGWATDTQYF	TGTGCCAGCAGGGGATGGGCCACAGATACGCAGTATTTT
TRBD2	NA	TRBJ2-7	TRBV29-1	CSVDSSAGVREQYF	TGCAGCGTTGATTCGTCGGCGGGAGTCCGCGAGCAGTACTTC
TRBD1	NA	TRBJ1-4	TRBV6-8	CASSGLTGSGEKLFF	TGTGCCAGCAGTGGTTTGACAGGGTCGGGAGAAAAACTGTTTTTT
TRBD2	few	TRBJ2-3	TRBV10-3	CAISESSGRSDTQYF	TGTGCCATCAGTGAGTCGAGCGGGAGATCTGATACGCAGTATTTT
NA	NA	TRBJ2-1	TRBV29-1	CSVERASYNEQFF	TGCAGCGTTGAGCGGGCCTCCTACAATGAGCAGTTCTTC
NA	medium-sized	TRBJ1-6	TRBV6-8	CASSYEVQSPLHF	TGTGCCAGCAGTTACGAGGTCCAGTCACCCCTCCACTTT
NA	NA	TRBJ1-1	TRBV7-1	CASSLITNTEAFF	TGTGCCAGCAGCTTAATTACGAACACTGAAGCTTTCTTT
TRBD1	NA	TRBJ1-2	TRBV19	CASSVTGINYGYTF	TGTGCCAGTAGCGTGACAGGGATTAACTATGGCTACACCTTC
NA	NA	TRBJ1-2	TRBV6-8	CASRGGQINYGYTF	TGTGCCAGCAGGGGTGGACAGATAAATTATGGCTACACCTTC
NA	NA	TRBJ1-1	TRBV29-1	CSVCGTPGRGMNTEAFF	TGCAGCGTCTGCGGGACACCGGGAAGGGGAATGAACACTGAAGCTTTCTTT
TRBD2	few	TRBJ2-1	TRBV6-8	CASRPSVGGGYNEQFF	TGTGCCAGCAGACCCTCGGTGGGCGGGGGGTACAATGAGCAGTTCTTC
NA	NA	TRBJ2-3	TRBV15	CATSSAVPSTDTQYF	TGTGCCACCAGCAGCGCCGTACCTAGCACAGATACGCAGTATTTT
NA	few	TRBJ2-7	TRBV6-7	CASRWAYEQYF	TGTGCCAGCAGATGGGCCTACGAGCAGTACTTC
NA	few	TRBJ1-1	TRBV19	CASSSGGVNTEAFF	TGTGCCAGTAGTTCCGGGGGGGTGAACACTGAAGCTTTCTTT
TRBD1	once	TRBJ1-5	TRBV19	CASTVTGGGNQPQHF	TGTGCCAGTACCGTCACAGGGGGCGGCAATCAGCCCCAGCATTTT
TRBD1	few	TRBJ2-7	TRBV16	CASSQDRGDRQYF	TGTGCCAGCAGCCAGGACAGGGGAGATCGGCAGTACTTC
TRBD1	few	TRBJ1-1	TRBV29-1	CSGMTGSATEAFF	TGCAGCGGGATGACAGGGTCCGCCACTGAAGCTTTCTTT
TRBD1	once	TRBJ2-2	TRBV29-1	CSVQGQANTGELFF	TGCAGCGTGCAGGGACAGGCGAACACCGGGGAGCTGTTTTTT
TRBD1	medium-sized	TRBJ2-7	TRBV11-3	CASSPDRGHSYEQYF	TGTGCCAGCAGCCCTGACAGGGGGCACTCCTACGAGCAGTACTTC
NA	few	TRBJ1-5	TRBV30	CAWSSAGNQPQHF	TGTGCCTGGAGTTCAGCGGGAAATCAGCCCCAGCATTTT
NA	few	TRBJ2-7	TRBV6-8	CAGQSQGTSYEQYF	TGTGCCGGGCAATCACAGGGAACCTCCTACGAGCAGTACTTC
NA	NA	TRBJ2-1	TRBV30	CAWSVGGYNEQFF	TGTGCCTGGAGTGTGGGGGGCTACAATGAGCAGTTCTTC
NA	few	TRBJ2-2	TRBV5-1	CASSPDLVSSTGELFF	TGCGCCAGCAGCCCTGATCTAGTTTCAAGCACCGGGGAGCTGTTTTTT
NA	few	TRBJ1-2	TRBV19	CASGHGPGAAVGGYTF	TGTGCCAGCGGACATGGTCCAGGGGCCGCCGTAGGGGGCTACACCTTC
NA	NA	TRBJ2-3	TRBV11-3	CASSWSPEGDTQYF	TGTGCCAGCAGCTGGTCCCCAGAGGGAGATACGCAGTATTTT
TRBD1	large	TRBJ1-2	TRBV12-5	CASVQDGQGINYGYTF	TGTGCTAGTGTCCAGGACGGACAGGGGATTAACTATGGCTACACCTTC
NA	NA	TRBJ2-7	TRBV5-1	CASSYRYGGYEQYF	TGCGCCAGCAGCTACAGGTATGGCGGCTACGAGCAGTACTTC
NA	NA	TRBJ1-6	TRBV4-1	CASSQDGRGNSPLHF	TGCGCCAGCAGCCAAGATGGACGGGGAAATTCACCCCTCCACTTT
TRBD1	medium-sized	TRBJ1-5	TRBV9	CASSVTGQDNQPQHF	TGTGCCAGCAGCGTAACCGGACAGGACAATCAGCCCCAGCATTTT
NA	NA	TRBJ2-6	TRBV25-1	CASSEYRVSGANVLTF	TGTGCCAGCAGTGAGTACAGGGTCTCTGGGGCCAACGTCCTGACTTTC
NA	few	TRBJ2-5	TRBV11-3	CASSLPAQVETQYF	TGTGCCAGCAGCTTGCCTGCCCAGGTAGAGACCCAGTACTTC
NA	NA	TRBJ1-1	TRBV28	CASSPPRSTEAFF	TGTGCCAGCAGTCCACCCAGGAGTACTGAAGCTTTCTTT
TRBD1	large	TRBJ1-2	TRBV9	CASSDRQGAGVYTF	TGTGCCAGCAGCGATCGACAGGGCGCGGGGGTCTACACCTTC
NA	medium-sized	TRBJ2-1	TRBV1	CASSQGIRAGAEQFF	TGCGCCAGCAGCCAAGGGATTAGGGCGGGAGCTGAGCAGTTCTTC
NA	large	TRBJ1-1	TRBV30	CAWSVGGEAGAFF	TGTGCCTGGAGTGTTGGGGGGGAGGCGGGAGCTTTCTTT
NA	few	TRBJ2-6	TRBV11-3	CASSLGDSYSGANVLTF	TGTGCCAGCAGCTTAGGCGACAGCTACTCTGGGGCCAACGTCCTGACTTTC
NA	NA	TRBJ1-1	TRBV29-1	CSVFDSNTEAFF	TGCAGCGTTTTCGACAGCAACACTGAAGCTTTCTTT
TRBD2	few	TRBJ2-3	TRBV9	CASSKSGSTTDTQYF	TGTGCCAGCAGCAAGAGCGGGAGCACGACAGATACGCAGTATTTT
TRBD2	few	TRBJ2-3	TRBV19	CASSIDRGDWSTDTQYF	TGTGCCAGTAGTATAGATCGGGGGGACTGGAGCACAGATACGCAGTATTTT
TRBD1	NA	TRBJ1-3	TRBV19	CASSMDRTGGGNTIYF	TGTGCCAGTAGTATGGACAGGACAGGGGGCGGAAACACCATATATTTT
NA	NA	TRBJ2-3	TRBV18	CASSRLASDTQYF	TGTGCCAGCTCACGGCTAGCGTCAGATACGCAGTATTTT
NA	NA	TRBJ1-4	TRBV5-1	CASSLGPSEVEKLFF	TGCGCCAGCAGCTTGGGGCCCAGTGAGGTTGAAAAACTGTTTTTT
TRBD1	NA	TRBJ2-5	TRBV30	CAWRNRGRETQYF	TGTGCCTGGAGAAACAGGGGGCGCGAGACCCAGTACTTC
NA	NA	TRBJ2-7	TRBV6-8	CASSYPWTDSYEQYF	TGTGCCAGCAGTTACCCGTGGACAGACTCCTACGAGCAGTACTTC
NA	medium-sized	TRBJ2-7	TRBV13	CASSLGRGAYEQYF	TGTGCCAGCAGCTTAGGCCGCGGTGCCTACGAGCAGTACTTC
NA	NA	TRBJ2-7	TRBV28	CASSFSRVRSEQYF	TGTGCCAGCAGTTTTTCGAGGGTCCGGAGCGAGCAGTACTTC
TRBD2	NA	TRBJ2-5	TRBV6-8	CASSFDSGDLEETQYF	TGTGCCAGCAGTTTTGATAGCGGGGACCTAGAAGAGACCCAGTACTTC
TRBD2	few	TRBJ2-1	TRBV2	CASSFGGAPWDEQFF	TGTGCCAGCAGTTTCGGGGGGGCCCCTTGGGATGAGCAGTTCTTC
NA	NA	TRBJ1-5	TRBV28	CASSLPALGGRGSNQPQHF	TGTGCCAGCAGTTTACCCGCCTTGGGGGGGCGGGGAAGCAATCAGCCCCAGCATTTT
TRBD2	few	TRBJ2-5	TRBV6-8	CASTQLAGGGRETQYF	TGTGCCAGCACCCAACTAGCGGGAGGGGGACGAGAGACCCAGTACTTC
TRBD1	NA	TRBJ1-2	TRBV11-3	CASSLLAGGDGYTF	TGTGCCAGCAGCTTACTAGCAGGGGGCGATGGCTACACCTTC
NA	medium-sized	TRBJ2-5	TRBV7-2	CASSLGGMETQYF	TGTGCCAGCAGCTTAGGGGGGATGGAGACCCAGTACTTC
NA	medium-sized	TRBJ1-4	TRBV7-6	CASSPRAGPNEKLFF	TGTGCCAGCAGCCCCCGGGCCGGACCTAATGAAAAACTGTTTTTT
NA	NA	TRBJ1-3	TRBV25-1	CASSVDSGNTIYF	TGTGCCAGCAGTGTAGACAGTGGAAACACCATATATTTT
NA	NA	TRBJ1-5	TRBV19	CASSITGTAEYSNQPQHF	TGTGCCAGTAGTATAACGGGGACCGCGGAGTATAGCAATCAGCCCCAGCATTTT